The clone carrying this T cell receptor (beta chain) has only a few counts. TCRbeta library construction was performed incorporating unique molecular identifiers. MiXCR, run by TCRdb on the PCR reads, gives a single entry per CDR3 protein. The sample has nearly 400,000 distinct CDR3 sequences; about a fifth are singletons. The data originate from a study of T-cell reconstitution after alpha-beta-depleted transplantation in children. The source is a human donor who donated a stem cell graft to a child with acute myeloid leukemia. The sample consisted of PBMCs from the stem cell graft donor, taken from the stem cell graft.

The CDR3 spells CASSPLKGRVGTDTQYF. The CDR3 coding sequence is TGCGCCAGCAGCCCTCTTAAGGGGCGGGTTGGAACAGATACGCAGTATTTT. This sequence joins TRBV4-1 and TRBJ2-3, with D perhaps matching TRBD1 or TRBD2 (5 bases each). Germline lookup yields CDR1 MGHRA and CDR2 YSYEKL. CDR3 length: 17 amino acids. V was clipped by 4 bases and J by 3 bases, with 20 bases between them.